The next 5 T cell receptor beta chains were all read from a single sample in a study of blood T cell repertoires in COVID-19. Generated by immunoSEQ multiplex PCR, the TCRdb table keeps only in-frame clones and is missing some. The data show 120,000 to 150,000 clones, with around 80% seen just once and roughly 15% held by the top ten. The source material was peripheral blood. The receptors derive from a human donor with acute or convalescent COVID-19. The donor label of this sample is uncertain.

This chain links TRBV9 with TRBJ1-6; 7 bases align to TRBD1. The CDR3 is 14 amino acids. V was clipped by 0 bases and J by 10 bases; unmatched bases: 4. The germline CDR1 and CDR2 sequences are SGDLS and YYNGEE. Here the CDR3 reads CASSVEQGRSPLHF. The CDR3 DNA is TGTGCCAGCAGCGTAGAACAGGGGCGGTCACCCCTCCACTTT.

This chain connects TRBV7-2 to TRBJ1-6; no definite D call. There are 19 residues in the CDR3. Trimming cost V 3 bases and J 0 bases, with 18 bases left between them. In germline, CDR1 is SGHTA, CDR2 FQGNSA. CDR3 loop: CASSLVVLRFSSYNSPLHF. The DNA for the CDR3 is TGTGCCAGCAGCTTGGTCGTATTGCGGTTCAGCTCCTATAATTCACCCCTCCACTTT.

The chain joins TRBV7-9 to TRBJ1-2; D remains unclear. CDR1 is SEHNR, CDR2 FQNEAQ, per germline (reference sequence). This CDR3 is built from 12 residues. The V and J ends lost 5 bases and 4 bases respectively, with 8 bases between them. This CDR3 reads CASSPISYGYTF. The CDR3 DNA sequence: TGTGCCAGCAGCCCTATAAGCTATGGCTACACCTTC.

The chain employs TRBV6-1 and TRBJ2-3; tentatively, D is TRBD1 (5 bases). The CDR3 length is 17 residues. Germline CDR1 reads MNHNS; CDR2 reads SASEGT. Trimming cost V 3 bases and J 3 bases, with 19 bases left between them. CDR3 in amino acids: CASSDTDLGLGTDTQYF. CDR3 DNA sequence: TGTGCCAGCAGTGACACCGATCTGGGGCTAGGGACAGATACGCAGTATTTT.

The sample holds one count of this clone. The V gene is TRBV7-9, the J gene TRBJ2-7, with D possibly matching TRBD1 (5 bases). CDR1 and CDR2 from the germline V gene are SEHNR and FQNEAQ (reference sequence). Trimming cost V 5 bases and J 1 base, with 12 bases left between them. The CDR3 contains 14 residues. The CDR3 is CASSISPGSYEQYF. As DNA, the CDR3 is TGTGCCAGCAGCATTTCCCCAGGGTCCTACGAGCAGTACTTC.